The sequence of this T cell receptor beta chain was determined in a study of blood T cell repertoires in COVID-19. For the study at large: Samples representing acute and convalescent COVID-19 were sourced from the United States, Italy and Spain. Sources were T cells, B-cell-depleted T cells, or PBMCs; the material itself was cDNA or gDNA.

Per the original methods: Reference gene primer amplification yielded estimated nucleated cell counts. Clones were read by immunoSEQ multiplex PCR, and TCRdb kept only the in-frame ones, dropping some. That table supplies the V and J calls and clone size; D and trimming were determined from the DNA. The top ten hold 7.5% to 10% of the sample, which has hundreds of thousands of clones, approximately 83% seen once. V trimming: 5 bases; J trimming: 4 bases; junction bases outside the gene matches: 5. The CDR3 is made up of 14 amino acids. CDR1 LNHDA and CDR2 SQIVND come from the germline V gene (reference sequence).

The clonotype was recovered from an older man with acute or convalescent COVID-19. This rearrangement joins TRBV19 to TRBJ2-1; the match to TRBD2 covers 7 bases. Sequenced: peripheral blood. The CDR3 DNA sequence: TGTGCCAGTAGTGACCGGGACTATTACAATGAGCAGTTCTTC. This sequence encodes CASSDRDYYNEQFF.